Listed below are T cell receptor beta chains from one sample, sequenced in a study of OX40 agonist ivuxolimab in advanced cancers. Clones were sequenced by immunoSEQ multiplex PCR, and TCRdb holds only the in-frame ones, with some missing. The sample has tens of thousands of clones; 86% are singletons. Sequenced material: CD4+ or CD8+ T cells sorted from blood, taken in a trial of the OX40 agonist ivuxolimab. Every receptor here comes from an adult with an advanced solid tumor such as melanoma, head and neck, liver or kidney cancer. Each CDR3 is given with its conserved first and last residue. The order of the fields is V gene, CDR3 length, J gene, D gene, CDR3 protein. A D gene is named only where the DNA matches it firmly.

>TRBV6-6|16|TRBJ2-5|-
CASSYSSFGGGETQYF
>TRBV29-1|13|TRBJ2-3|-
CSGGRQGIDTQYF
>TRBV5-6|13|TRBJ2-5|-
CASSLVGPETQYF
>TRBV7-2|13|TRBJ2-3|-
CASSLDRSDTQYF
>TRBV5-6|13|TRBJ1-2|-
CASSRAADRSYTF
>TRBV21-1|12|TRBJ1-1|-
CASSRGRDEAFF
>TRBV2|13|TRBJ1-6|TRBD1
CASSGTGVSPLHF
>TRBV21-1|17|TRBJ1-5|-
CASSKQTGKRGNQPQHF
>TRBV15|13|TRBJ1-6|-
CATSSARNSPLHF
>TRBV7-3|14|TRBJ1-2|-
CASSLDVHRDGYTF
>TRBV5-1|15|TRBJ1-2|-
CASSFEGPFRYGYTF
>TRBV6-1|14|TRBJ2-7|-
CASSTVQGIYEQYF
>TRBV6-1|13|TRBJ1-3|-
CASSESPGNTIYF
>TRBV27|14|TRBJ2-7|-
CASRPGRSSYEQYF
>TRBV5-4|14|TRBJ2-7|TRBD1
CASSWGQATYEQYF
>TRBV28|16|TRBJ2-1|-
CASSHASRVRWNEQFF
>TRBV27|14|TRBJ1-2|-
CASSFVDRSYGYTF
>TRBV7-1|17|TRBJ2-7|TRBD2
CASTSGLAGGPSYEQYF
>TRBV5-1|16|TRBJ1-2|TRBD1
CASSWPFGQGVDGYTF
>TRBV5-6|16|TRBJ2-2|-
CASRRGVVLNTGELFF
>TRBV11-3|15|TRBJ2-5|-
CASSLGGGARETQYF
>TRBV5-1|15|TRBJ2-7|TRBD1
CASSLDGTGSWEQYF
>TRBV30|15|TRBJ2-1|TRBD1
CAWSVIGGTRGEQFF
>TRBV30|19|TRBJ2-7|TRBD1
CAWSPHRGQGAGSLWEQYF
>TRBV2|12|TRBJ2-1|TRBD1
CASTTGGIEQFF
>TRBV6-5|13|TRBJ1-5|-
CASSWRGKQPQHF
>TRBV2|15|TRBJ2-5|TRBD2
CASSDSRGVGETQYF
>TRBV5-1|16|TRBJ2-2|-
CASSLEGPKNTGELFF
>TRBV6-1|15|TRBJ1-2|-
CASSEGPGANYGYTF
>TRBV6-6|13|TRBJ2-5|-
CASSYVRGETQYF
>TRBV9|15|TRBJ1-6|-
CASGGTSSYNSPLHF
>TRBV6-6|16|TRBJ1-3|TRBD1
CASSRDRGSAGNTIYF
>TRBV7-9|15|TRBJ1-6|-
CASSLDRGLGSPLHF
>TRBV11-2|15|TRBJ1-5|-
CASSPTGIPNQPQHF
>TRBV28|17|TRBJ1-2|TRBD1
CASTPSSGQGENYGYTF
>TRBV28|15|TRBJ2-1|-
CASSFQGIRRNEQFF